The following is a TCR beta chain sequence with its context. This clone appeared a few times. This clone's antigen is unknown. Base qualities are missing; no much larger clone stands one base away. The record originates from a study of blood T cell repertoires in COVID-19 (dated by TCRdb to 2019 to 2021). Context from the whole study: Collaborator samples came from the United States, Italy and Spain and covered acute and convalescent phases of COVID-19. The material from the prospective study consisted of cDNA or gDNA derived from T cells, B-cell-depleted T cells, or PBMCs. Where available, HLA class I and class II types were taken from metadata supplied by the sample provider and were not determined by assay-based typing. The sample metadata nearly always contained a de-identified subject ID, COVID-19 status, age in years and sex. The repertoires were made available in a free public database intended to serve as a resource for research on the immune response to SARS-CoV-2. Subjects who had been exposed to COVID-19, were actively infected with it, or had recovered from it provided the deeply sampled blood TCRbeta repertoires that made up the dataset. Samples were obtained from the ongoing ImmuneRACE study (first 160 participants) and from over 1,000 subjects provided by 6 global collaborators. The research as a whole found: The amount of clinical and demographic metadata varied by source and participant and was provided uncurated.

In Seattle, one collaborating source enrolled patients while the infection was active and tracked those patients longitudinally over the course of disease. Each collaborating institution followed its own protocols to collect whole blood in K2EDTA tubes. For TCRbeta analysis, collaborator samples were shipped as frozen whole blood, as isolated PBMCs, or as DNA extracted from either sample type. TCRbeta CDR3 regions were amplified from genomic DNA by means of the immunoSEQ Assay, a bias-controlled multiplex PCR. Turning to the authors' computational methods: Nucleated cell counts per sample were estimated from amplification of reference gene primers within the assay. Sequence reads were collapsed and filtered to measure the absolute abundance of every unique TCRbeta CDR3 rearrangement. For each sample, productive Simpson clonality was calculated by taking the square root of Simpson's diversity index across productive rearrangements. The table comes from immuneACCESS by way of TCRdb, which keeps in-frame sequences with V and J called. Part of the clones is missing from these tables; in studies checked, under half for an unresolved V gene and the rest for unknown reasons. V and J calls and clone size follow that table, whereas D and trimming were derived from the DNA. Here the sample has 150,000 to 200,000 clones; 80% to 95% occur a single time. About 4.8% of the sample is taken by the ten largest.

CDR1 is given as SGHKS and CDR2 as YYEKEE, both from the germline V gene (reference sequence). Measured from the cysteine to the phenylalanine, the CDR3 is 14 residues long. Solely the CDR3 DNA is kept, with 42 bases framed from the first base. At the junction V is shortened by 4 bases and J by 2 bases; bases outside the gene matches: 3. The chain is assembled from TRBV5-5 and TRBJ1-5; 7 junctional bases match TRBD1. This sequence originates from a young man with COVID-19, enrolled during active disease. The material sequenced was peripheral blood. The nucleotide sequence reads as follows: TGTGCCAGCAGCCAAGGGACAGGCAATCAGCCCCAGCATTTT. It specifies CASSQGTGNQPQHF.